Below, 27 T cell receptor beta chains from the same sample are listed, as sequenced in a study of human T cells and chemical hapten exposure. Total RNA extraction was carried out from unfractionated whole blood. TCRdb passed the 5' RACE reads through MiXCR, listing each CDR3 protein once. Of around 140,000 distinct CDR3 sequences listed, over 3.5% are singletons. The source is a female donor in good health.

This clonotype has at least ten counts. The genes are TRBV18 and TRBJ1-1; D remains unclear. Germline V lookup: CDR1 KGHSH, CDR2 LQKENI. The CDR3 is 13 amino acids. Trimming removed 2 bases at V and 1 base at J, with 5 bases between. CDR3 protein: CASSPSKNTEAFF. In nucleotides, the CDR3 is TGTGCCAGCTCACCAAGCAAGAACACTGAAGCTTTCTTT.

There are many counts of this clonotype. The chain links TRBV7-2 to TRBJ1-1; weak D call: TRBD1 (6 bases). This CDR3 has 16 residues. Germline V gives CDR1 SGHTA, CDR2 FQGNSA. Trimming left V 5 bases short and J 3 bases short, with 19 bases between. CDR3 nucleotides: TGTGCCAGCAGCCTTTTCTACAGGGATGTCGACACTGAAGCTTTCTTT. Translating it yields CASSLFYRDVDTEAFF.

This clonotype was counted at least ten times. The genes are TRBV27 and TRBJ1-5, with D uncertain. Germline CDR1 is MNHEY and CDR2 is SMNVEV (reference sequence). The V end lost 6 bases, the J end lost 3 bases, and 6 bases lay between the germline ends. This CDR3 has 12 amino acids. The CDR3 region has the DNA TGTGCCAGCAGCTTCCTCAATCAGCCCCAGCATTTT. Its translation is CASSFLNQPQHF.

This clonotype was seen many times. V gene TRBV5-4 combines with J gene TRBJ2-4; no clear D. The CDR3 has 13 amino acids. CDR1 and CDR2 (germline): SGHNT, YYREEE (reference sequence). Trimming shortened V by 6 bases and J by 5 bases, and 12 bases separated the two germline ends. CDR3 protein: CASTLSPENIQYF. In DNA, the CDR3 is TGTGCCAGCACCCTCTCACCGGAAAACATTCAGTACTTC. The full variable domain, its missing parts supplied by reference TRBV5-4 and TRBJ2-4, is ETGVTQSPTHLIKTRGQQVTLRCSSQSGHNTVSWYQQALGQGPQFIFQYYREEENGRGNFPPRFSGLQFPNYSSELNVNALELDDSALYLCASTLSPENIQYFGAGTRLSVL.

There are many counts of this clonotype. This chain uses TRBV6-2 or TRBV6-3 with TRBJ2-1; D is possibly TRBD2 (6 bases). V was cut by 7 bases and J by 7 bases, with 17 bases left in between. CDR3 length: 14 residues. The V gene's germline CDR1 is MNHEY and CDR2 SVGEGT. The CDR3 nucleotides read TGTGCCAGCAATGGCGTGACTAGAATGAATGAGCAGTTCTTC. Protein sequence: CASNGVTRMNEQFF.

This clonotype was counted ten times or more. The gene calls are TRBV19 and TRBJ2-2; unclear D gene. V gave up 3 bases and J gave up 2 bases, with 7 bases separating them. Germline CDR1 and CDR2: LNHDA and SQIVND (reference sequence). The CDR3 totals 14 residues. CDR3 amino acids: CASSIRRNTGELFF. The CDR3 bases are TGTGCCAGTAGTATTCGAAGAAACACCGGGGAGCTGTTTTTT.

There are many counts of this clonotype. J is TRBJ1-2 and V is TRBV3-1; D is perhaps TRBD1 (5 bases). This CDR3 has 12 residues. V was pared by 8 bases and J by 6 bases, with 13 bases between. From germline, CDR1 is LGHDT and CDR2 YNNKEL (reference sequence). The CDR3 bases are TGTGCCAGCGGGACGGGGCCTAATGGCTACACCTTC. Encoded protein: CASGTGPNGYTF.

This clonotype was seen a few times. The chain employs TRBV29-1 and TRBJ2-7, with D tentatively TRBD1 (6 bases). Trimming cost V 4 bases and J 7 bases, with 11 bases left between them. The germline V gene has CDR1 SQVTM and CDR2 ANQGSEA. The CDR3 extends over 11 amino acids. The DNA of the CDR3 is TGCAGCGTTGGGGACATTGGAGAGCAGTACTTC. Residues: CSVGDIGEQYF.

This clonotype appeared many times. The chain joins TRBV20-1 to TRBJ1-6, with D possibly matching TRBD1 (5 bases). The CDR3 is made up of 18 amino acids. Looked up from germline, CDR1 is DFQATT and CDR2 is SNEGSKA (reference sequence). Trimming took off 3 bases at V and 0 bases at J, with 18 bases between the two ends. In DNA, the CDR3 is TGCAGTGCTAGGGGATCCCGGGACGGTAGCTCCTATAATTCACCCCTCCACTTT. Amino acids: CSARGSRDGSSYNSPLHF.

Ten or more counts support this clonotype. The chain uses TRBV20-1 and TRBJ2-7; D might be TRBD1 (6 bases). CDR1 is DFQATT and CDR2 is SNEGSKA in the germline V gene (reference sequence). The CDR3 is made up of 13 amino acids. The V gene lost 6 bases and the J gene lost 2 bases, with 14 bases spanning the gap. The CDR3 nucleotides read TGCAGTGCCACGCCCGGGACACCCTACGAGCAGTACTTC. This gives the protein CSATPGTPYEQYF.

This clonotype occurred many times. The chain couples TRBV6-4 to TRBJ2-6, with 8 bases that match TRBD2. The CDR3 is 19 amino acids. V was pared by 7 bases and J by 2 bases, with 16 bases of the junction left unmatched. Germline V gene sequence: CDR1 MRHNA, CDR2 SNTAGT. The chain's CDR3 is CASTKSAGVISAGANVLTF. The CDR3 nucleotides read TGTGCCAGCACCAAGTCAGCGGGGGTGATATCGGCTGGGGCCAACGTCCTGACTTTC.

In its sample, this clonotype was seen many times. V is TRBV7-9 and J is TRBJ1-4; D is ambiguous. With 5 bases removed from V and 7 bases from J, the gap between germline ends came to 14 bases. Germline V gene lookup returns CDR1 SEHNR and CDR2 FQNEAQ (reference sequence). This CDR3 spans 14 amino acids. CDR3 loop: CASSLGSKREKLFF. As DNA, the CDR3 is TGTGCCAGCAGCCTGGGCTCGAAGCGTGAAAAACTGTTTTTT.

This clonotype was detected many times. V gene TRBV5-1 combines with J gene TRBJ1-6; 12 bases are a match to TRBD1. The germline gives CDR1 SGHRS, CDR2 YFSETQ. This CDR3 spans 17 amino acids. V shed 4 bases, J shed 9 bases, and the junction held 11 bases outside the gene matches. CDR3 residues: CASSPRAGTGGTSPLHF. The CDR3 DNA sequence: TGCGCCAGCAGCCCCCGCGCCGGGACAGGGGGCACTTCACCCCTCCACTTT.

This clonotype occurred many times. The chain recombines TRBV15 with TRBJ2-5; 8 bases are a match to TRBD2. The CDR3 totals 15 residues. The germline V gene has CDR1 LNHNV and CDR2 YYDKDF (reference sequence). V lost 5 bases, J lost 2 bases, and 7 bases stayed unmatched. CDR3 amino acids: CATSPGRGGQETQYF. For the CDR3, the DNA is TGTGCCACCAGCCCCGGACGGGGGGGACAAGAGACCCAGTACTTC.

This clonotype was detected ten times or more. The chain carries TRBV4-2 and TRBJ1-4; TRBD1 matches 7 bases. Trimming took 4 bases from V and 7 from J; bases not matched to a gene: 6. The CDR3 length is 14 residues. CDR1 LGHNA and CDR2 YNFKEQ come from the germline V gene. CDR3 loop: CASSPRQGGEKLFF. For the CDR3, the DNA is TGTGCCAGCAGCCCCCGACAGGGTGGTGAAAAACTGTTTTTT.

This clonotype has ten or more counts. This chain links TRBV30 with TRBJ2-1; TRBD2 agrees at 8 bases. Trimming at V came to 0 bases and at J to 4 bases, leaving 8 bases not matched to a gene. CDR3 length: 16 residues. In germline, CDR1 is GTSNPN, CDR2 SVGIG (reference sequence). This CDR3 reads CAWSVVNRGGYNEQFF. In DNA form, the CDR3 reads TGTGCCTGGAGTGTAGTTAATCGGGGGGGGTACAATGAGCAGTTCTTC.

This clonotype appeared many times. The rearrangement links TRBV7-6 to TRBJ2-5; D is unclear. There are 15 residues in the CDR3. Germline assignment: CDR1 SGHVS and CDR2 FNYEAQ. V was shortened by 1 base and J by 0 bases, with 9 bases between the two germline ends. The CDR3 protein is CASSLVVGNQETQYF. The CDR3 DNA follows: TGTGCCAGCAGCTTAGTGGTCGGCAACCAAGAGACCCAGTACTTC. The full variable domain, its missing parts supplied by reference TRBV7-6 and TRBJ2-5, is GAGVSQSPRYKVTKRGQDVALRCDPISGHVSLYWYRQALGQGPEFLTYFNYEAQQDKSGLPNDRFSAERPEGSISTLTIQRTEQRDSAMYRCASSLVVGNQETQYFGPGTRLLVL.

At least ten counts were recorded for this clonotype. The CDR3 sequence: CASSVQGGEQYF. DNA of the CDR3: TGTGCCAGCTCCGTTCAGGGAGGCGAGCAGTACTTC. The gene calls are TRBV7-6 and TRBJ2-7; tentative D call: TRBD2 (6 bases). There are 12 residues in the CDR3. The germline CDR1 and CDR2 sequences are SGHVS and FNYEAQ. The V and J ends lost 8 bases and 6 bases respectively, with 14 bases between them.

This clonotype was counted ten times or more. This chain uses TRBV29-1 with TRBJ2-5; 9 bases are shared with TRBD1. From germline, CDR1 is SQVTM and CDR2 ANQGSEA. The CDR3 runs 14 residues. V shed 5 bases and J 4 bases; nucleotides not matched to a gene: 8. The CDR3 reads CSVTTGGRGETQYF. CDR3 nucleotides: TGCAGCGTTACAACAGGGGGCAGAGGAGAGACCCAGTACTTC.

The chain uses TRBV5-4 and TRBJ2-3, with D possibly being TRBD1 (5 bases). CDR1 is SGHNT, CDR2 YYREEE, per germline (reference sequence). V gave up 4 bases and J gave up 7 bases, with 10 bases separating them. The CDR3 length is 12 residues. This CDR3 is CASSAQDYTQYF. CDR3 coding DNA: TGTGCCAGCAGCGCACAGGATTATACGCAGTATTTT.

As regards this clonotype: A read error may be the cause here, since a much bigger clone is one base away. V is TRBV20-1 and J is TRBJ1-2, with a weak D call TRBD1 (5 bases). Trimming shortened V by 6 bases and J by 6 bases, and 20 bases separated the two germline ends. The V gene's germline CDR1 is DFQATT and CDR2 SNEGSKA (reference sequence). CDR3 length: 14 amino acids. The CDR3 coding sequence is TGCAGTGCACCCCCGGGCGGGGGTATCGATGGCTACACCTTC. Translated: CSAPPGGGIDGYTF.

In this sample, this clonotype turned up a few times. CDR3 in amino acids: CATTGQRNTEAFF. As DNA, the CDR3 is TGTGCCACCACGGGACAGAGGAACACTGAAGCTTTCTTT. This chain uses TRBV6-6 with TRBJ1-1; 7 nucleotides match TRBD1. Germline CDR1 and CDR2: MNHNY and SVGAGI (reference sequence). Trimming took 10 bases from V and 1 from J; bases not matched to a gene: 6. CDR3 length: 13 amino acids.

This clonotype occurred many times. The chain combines TRBV7-6 with TRBJ2-3; 10 bases agree with TRBD1. With V trimmed by 3 bases and J by 1 base, 4 bases remained unmatched. The CDR3 has 16 amino acids. Germline assignment: CDR1 SGHVS and CDR2 FNYEAQ. For the CDR3, the DNA is TGTGCCAGCAGCTTCCGACAGGGGGCGGGCACAGATACGCAGTATTTT. It codes for CASSFRQGAGTDTQYF.

This clonotype has just a few counts. V gene TRBV5-1 combines with J gene TRBJ2-5, with 7 nucleotides matching TRBD1. The CDR3 consists of 17 residues. Trimming removed 1 base from V and 1 base from J; junction bases left unmatched: 10. Germline-derived CDR1 and CDR2 are SGHRS and YFSETQ. The CDR3 spells CASSLPLQGPTQETQYF. DNA of the CDR3: TGCGCCAGCAGCTTGCCGCTACAGGGGCCCACCCAAGAGACCCAGTACTTC. The entire variable domain, with the rest obtained from reference TRBV5-1 and TRBJ2-5, is as follows: KAGVTQTPRYLIKTRGQQVTLSCSPISGHRSVSWYQQTPGQGLQFLFEYFSETQRNKGNFPGRFSGRQFSNSRSEMNVSTLELGDSALYLCASSLPLQGPTQETQYFGPGTRLLVL.

This clonotype was seen at least ten times. V and J are TRBV7-9 and TRBJ2-7; 8 positions agree with TRBD1. Germline CDR1 SEHNR, CDR2 FQNEAQ (reference sequence). This CDR3 has 14 residues. V lost 4 bases, J lost 4 bases, and 6 bases stayed unmatched. Here the CDR3 DNA reads TGTGCCAGCAGCTCCTCCGGGACAGGATACGAGCAGTACTTC. Translating it yields CASSSSGTGYEQYF. The entire variable domain, with the rest obtained from reference TRBV7-9 and TRBJ2-7, is as follows: DTGVSQNPRHKITKRGQNVTFRCDPISEHNRLYWYRQTLGQGPEFLTYFQNEAQLEKSRLLSDRFSAERPKGSFSTLEIQRTEQGDSAMYLCASSSSGTGYEQYFGPGTRLTVT.

This clonotype was found many times. J is TRBJ2-2 and V is TRBV2; D unresolved. This CDR3 contains 13 residues. CDR1 is SNHLY, CDR2 FYNNEI, per germline. V lost 6 bases and J 7 bases, leaving 12 bases between the germline ends. CDR3 coding DNA: TGTGCCAGCAGCGCGACCCTCAGCGGGGAGCTGTTTTTT. Its protein product is CASSATLSGELFF.

This clonotype appeared many times. This chain connects TRBV6-6 to TRBJ2-3; D is ambiguous. CDR1 and CDR2 from the germline V gene are MNHNY and SVGAGI (reference sequence). The germline V and J ends were trimmed by 7 bases and 3 bases, with 8 bases remaining between them. This CDR3 contains 12 residues. CDR3 in DNA: TGTGCCAGCAACAAAGGAACAGATACGCAGTATTTT. Protein: CASNKGTDTQYF.